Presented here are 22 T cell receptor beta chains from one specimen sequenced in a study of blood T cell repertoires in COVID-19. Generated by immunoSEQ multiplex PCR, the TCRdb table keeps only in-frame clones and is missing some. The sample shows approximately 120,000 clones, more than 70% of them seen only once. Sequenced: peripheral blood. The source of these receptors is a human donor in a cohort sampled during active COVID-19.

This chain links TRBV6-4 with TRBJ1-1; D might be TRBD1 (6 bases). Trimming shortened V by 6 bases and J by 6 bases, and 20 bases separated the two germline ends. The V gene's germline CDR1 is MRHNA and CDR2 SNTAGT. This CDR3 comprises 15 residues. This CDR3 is CASSPEGGIGSEAFF. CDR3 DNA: TGTGCCAGCAGCCCCGAGGGGGGGATAGGATCTGAAGCTTTCTTT.

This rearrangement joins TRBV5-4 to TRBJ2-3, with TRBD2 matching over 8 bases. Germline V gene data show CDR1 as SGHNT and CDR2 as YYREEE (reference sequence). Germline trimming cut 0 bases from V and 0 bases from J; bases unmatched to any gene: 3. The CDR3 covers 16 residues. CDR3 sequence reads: CASSLGLAGSTDTQYF. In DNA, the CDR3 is TGTGCCAGCAGCTTGGGTCTAGCGGGTAGCACAGATACGCAGTATTTT.

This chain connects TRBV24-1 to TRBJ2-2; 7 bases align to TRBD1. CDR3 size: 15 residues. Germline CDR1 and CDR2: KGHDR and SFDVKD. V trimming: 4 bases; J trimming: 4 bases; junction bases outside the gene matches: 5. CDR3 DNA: TGTGCCACCAGTGACGCAGACAGGGTCACCGGGGAGCTGTTTTTT. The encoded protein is CATSDADRVTGELFF.

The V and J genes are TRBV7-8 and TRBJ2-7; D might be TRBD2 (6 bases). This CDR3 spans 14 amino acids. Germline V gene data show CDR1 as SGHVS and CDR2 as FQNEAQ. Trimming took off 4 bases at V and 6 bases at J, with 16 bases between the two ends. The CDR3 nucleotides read TGTGCCAGCAGCTCAACGGGAGTAAGAGGCGAGCAGTACTTC. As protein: CASSSTGVRGEQYF. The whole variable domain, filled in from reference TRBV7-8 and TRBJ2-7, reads GAGVSQSPRYKVAKRGQDVALRCDPISGHVSLFWYQQALGQGPEFLTYFQNEAQLDKSGLPSDRFFAERPEGSVSTLKIQRTQQEDSAVYLCASSSTGVRGEQYFGPGTRLTVT.

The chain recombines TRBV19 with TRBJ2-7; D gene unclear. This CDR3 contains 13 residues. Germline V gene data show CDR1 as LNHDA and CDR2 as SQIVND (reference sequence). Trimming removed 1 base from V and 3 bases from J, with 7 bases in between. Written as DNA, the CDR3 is TGTGCCAGTAGTATAGGAGAGATCTACGAGCAGTACTTC. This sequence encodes CASSIGEIYEQYF.

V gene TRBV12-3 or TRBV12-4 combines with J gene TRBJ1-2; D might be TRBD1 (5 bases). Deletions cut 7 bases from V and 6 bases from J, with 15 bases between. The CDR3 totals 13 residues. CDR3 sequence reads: CASTPREADGYTF. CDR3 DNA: TGTGCCAGCACCCCCAGGGAGGCGGATGGCTACACCTTC.

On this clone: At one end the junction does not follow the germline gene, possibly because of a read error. The DNA for the CDR3 is TGTGCCAGCAAGGGGGATAATTCACCCCCCCACTTT. Its protein is CASKGDNSPPHF. This chain connects TRBV12-3 or TRBV12-4 to TRBJ1-6, with D possibly TRBD1 on 6 matching bases. This CDR3 is built from 12 residues.

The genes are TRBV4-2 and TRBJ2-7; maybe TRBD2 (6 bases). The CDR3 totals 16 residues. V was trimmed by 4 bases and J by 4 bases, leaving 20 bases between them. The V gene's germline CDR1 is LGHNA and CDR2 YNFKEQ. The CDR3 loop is CASSPDTGLGIYEQYF. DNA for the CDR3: TGTGCCAGCAGCCCTGATACGGGACTCGGTATTTACGAGCAGTACTTC.

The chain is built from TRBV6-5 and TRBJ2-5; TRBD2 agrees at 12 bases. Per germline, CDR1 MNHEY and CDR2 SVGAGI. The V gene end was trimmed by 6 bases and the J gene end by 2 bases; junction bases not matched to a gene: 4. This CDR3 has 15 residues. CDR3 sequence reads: CASRWTSGDQETQYF. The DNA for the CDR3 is TGTGCCAGCAGGTGGACTAGCGGGGATCAAGAGACCCAGTACTTC.

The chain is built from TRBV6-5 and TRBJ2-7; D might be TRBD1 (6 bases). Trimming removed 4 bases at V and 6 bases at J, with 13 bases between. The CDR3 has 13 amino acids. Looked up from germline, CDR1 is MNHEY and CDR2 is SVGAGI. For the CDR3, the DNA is TGTGCCAGCAGTTTCTACAGGGAGAGCGAGCAGTACTTC. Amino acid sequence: CASSFYRESEQYF.

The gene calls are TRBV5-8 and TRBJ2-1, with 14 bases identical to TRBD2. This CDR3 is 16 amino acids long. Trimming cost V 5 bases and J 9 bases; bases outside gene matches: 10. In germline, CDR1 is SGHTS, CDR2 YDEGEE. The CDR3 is CASSGVGLAGVREQFF. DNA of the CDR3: TGTGCCAGCAGTGGGGTGGGACTAGCGGGAGTTCGTGAGCAGTTCTTC. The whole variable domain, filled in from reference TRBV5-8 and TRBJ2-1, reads EAGVTQSPTHLIKTRGQQATLRCSPISGHTSVYWYQQALGLGLQFLLWYDEGEERNRGNFPPRFSGRQFPNYSSELNVNALELEDSALYLCASSGVGLAGVREQFFGPGTRLTVL.

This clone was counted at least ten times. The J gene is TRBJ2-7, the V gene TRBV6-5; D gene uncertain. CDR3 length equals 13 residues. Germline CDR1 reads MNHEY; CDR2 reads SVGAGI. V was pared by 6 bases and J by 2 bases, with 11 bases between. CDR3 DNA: TGTGCCAGCAGCCACAGACCGACCTACGAGCAGTACTTC. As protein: CASSHRPTYEQYF.

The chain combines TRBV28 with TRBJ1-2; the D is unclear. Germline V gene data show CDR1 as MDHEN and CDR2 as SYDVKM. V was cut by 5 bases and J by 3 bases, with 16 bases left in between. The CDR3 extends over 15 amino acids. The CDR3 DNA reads TGTGCCAGCAGTCCACCCAGGACGGACTACTATGGCTACACCTTC. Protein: CASSPPRTDYYGYTF.

CDR3 residues: CASRGGGPNEKLFF. CDR3 in DNA: TGTGCCAGCAGGGGGGGTGGTCCTAATGAAAAACTGTTTTTT. The chain joins TRBV2 to TRBJ1-4; tentative D call: TRBD1 (5 bases). Trimming took off 6 bases at V and 3 bases at J, with 11 bases between the two ends. Germline CDR1 SNHLY, CDR2 FYNNEI. The length of the CDR3 is 14 residues.

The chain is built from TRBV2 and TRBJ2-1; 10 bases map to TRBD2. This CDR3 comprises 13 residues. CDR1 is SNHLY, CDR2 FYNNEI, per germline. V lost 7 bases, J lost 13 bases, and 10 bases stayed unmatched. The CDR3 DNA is TGTGCCAGCAACCAGCGGGGGGGCGATTATCAGTTCTTC. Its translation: CASNQRGGDYQFF.

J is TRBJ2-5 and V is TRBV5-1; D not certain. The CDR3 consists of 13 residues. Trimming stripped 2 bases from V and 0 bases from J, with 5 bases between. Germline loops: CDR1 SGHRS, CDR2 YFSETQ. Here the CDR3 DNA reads TGCGCCAGCAGCTTTGCGGACCAAGAGACCCAGTACTTC. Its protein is CASSFADQETQYF.

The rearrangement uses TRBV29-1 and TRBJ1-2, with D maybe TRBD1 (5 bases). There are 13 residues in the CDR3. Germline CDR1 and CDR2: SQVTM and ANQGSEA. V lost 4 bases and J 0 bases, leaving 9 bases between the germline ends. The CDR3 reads CSVGRGANYGYTF. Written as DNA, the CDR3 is TGCAGCGTTGGGCGGGGGGCTAACTATGGCTACACCTTC.

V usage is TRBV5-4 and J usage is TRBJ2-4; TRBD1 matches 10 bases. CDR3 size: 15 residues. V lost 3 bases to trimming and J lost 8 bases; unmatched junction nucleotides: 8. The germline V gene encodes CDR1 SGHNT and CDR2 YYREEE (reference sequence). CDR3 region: CASSSLGDRGYIQYF. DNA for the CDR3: TGTGCCAGCAGCTCGCTCGGGGACAGGGGATACATTCAGTACTTC.

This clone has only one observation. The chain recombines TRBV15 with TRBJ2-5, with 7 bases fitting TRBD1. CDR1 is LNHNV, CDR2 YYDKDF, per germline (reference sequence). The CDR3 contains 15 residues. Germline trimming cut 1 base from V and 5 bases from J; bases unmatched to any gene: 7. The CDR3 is CATSRGQGVVETQYF. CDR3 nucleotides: TGTGCCACCAGCAGAGGACAGGGAGTCGTGGAGACCCAGTACTTC. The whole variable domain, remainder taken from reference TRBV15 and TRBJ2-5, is DAMVIQNPRYQVTQFGKPVTLSCSQTLNHNVMYWYQQKSSQAPKLLFHYYDKDFNNEADTPDNFQSRRPNTSFCFLDIRSPGLGDTAMYLCATSRGQGVVETQYFGPGTRLLVL.

DNA for the CDR3: TGTGCCAGCAGTGAACCGGGGAAGAACACTGAAGCTTTCTTT. As protein: CASSEPGKNTEAFF. The rearrangement joins TRBV25-1 to TRBJ1-1; D unclear. Deletions cut 2 bases from V and 1 base from J, with 8 bases between. Germline V gene lookup returns CDR1 MGHDK and CDR2 SYGVNS. This CDR3 is 14 amino acids long.

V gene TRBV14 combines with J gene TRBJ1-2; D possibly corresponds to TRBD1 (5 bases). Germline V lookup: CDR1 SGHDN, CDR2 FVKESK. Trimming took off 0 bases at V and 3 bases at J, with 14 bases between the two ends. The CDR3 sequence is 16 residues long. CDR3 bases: TGTGCCAGCAGCCAAGAGGGGGGACGGTTGGACTATGGCTACACCTTC. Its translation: CASSQEGGRLDYGYTF. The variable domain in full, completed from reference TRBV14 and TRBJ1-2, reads EAGVTQFPSHSVIEKGQTVTLRCDPISGHDNLYWYRRVMGKEIKFLLHFVKESKQDESGMPNNRFLAERTGGTYSTLKVQPAELEDSGVYFCASSQEGGRLDYGYTFGSGTRLTVV.

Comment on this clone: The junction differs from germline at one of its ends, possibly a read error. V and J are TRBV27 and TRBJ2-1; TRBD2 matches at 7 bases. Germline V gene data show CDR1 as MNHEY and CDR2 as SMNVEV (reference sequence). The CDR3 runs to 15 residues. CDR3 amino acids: CASRPSGSSYNGQFF. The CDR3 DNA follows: TGTGCCAGCAGACCTAGCGGAAGCTCCTACAATGGGCAGTTCTTC.